Below, 11 T cell receptor beta chains from the same sample are listed, as sequenced in a study of blood T cell repertoires in COVID-19. Produced via immunoSEQ multiplex PCR; TCRdb's table is partial and in-frame only. The profile covers 200,000 to 250,000 clones, with more than 75% appearing a single time and under 14% taken by the ten largest. Specimen: peripheral blood. Receptors originate from a man aged 45-65 years with COVID-19, enrolled during active disease.

The rearrangement uses TRBV7-3 and TRBJ2-2; D might be TRBD2 (5 bases). CDR1 is SGHTA, CDR2 FQGTGA, per germline. V lost 3 bases to trimming and J lost 4 bases, with 6 bases between them. CDR3 size: 13 residues. Written as DNA, the CDR3 is TGTGCCAGCAGCTTCGGACTCACCGGGGAGCTGTTTTTT. Amino acid sequence: CASSFGLTGELFF. Together with reference TRBV7-3 and TRBJ2-2, the CDR3 gives the full variable domain: GAGVSQTPSNKVTEKGKYVELRCDPISGHTALYWYRQSLGQGPEFLIYFQGTGAADDSGLPNDRFFAVRPEGSVSTLKIQRTERGDSAVYLCASSFGLTGELFFGEGSRLTVL.

This chain uses TRBV5-4 with TRBJ2-3; TRBD2 aligns across 7 bases. The CDR3 consists of 15 residues. V lost 3 bases and J lost 0; bases outside the gene matches: 4. Germline V gene lookup returns CDR1 SGHNT and CDR2 YYREEE (reference sequence). CDR3 sequence: CASSSTSASTDTQYF. The CDR3 nucleotides are TGTGCCAGCAGCTCCACTAGCGCTAGCACAGATACGCAGTATTTT. Variable domain in full (rest from reference TRBV5-4 and TRBJ2-3): ETGVTQSPTHLIKTRGQQVTLRCSSQSGHNTVSWYQQALGQGPQFIFQYYREEENGRGNFPPRFSGLQFPNYSSELNVNALELDDSALYLCASSSTSASTDTQYFGPGTRLTVL.

The chain recombines TRBV18 with TRBJ1-3; 12 nucleotides agree with TRBD1. The germline gives CDR1 KGHSH, CDR2 LQKENI. The CDR3 covers 17 residues. The J segment lost 0 bases and the V segment lost 8 bases, leaving 8 bases of the junction unmatched. The CDR3 region is CASQKGQGATSGNTIYF. CDR3 coding DNA: TGTGCCAGCCAAAAGGGACAGGGGGCTACCTCTGGAAACACCATATATTTT. The full variable domain, rest sourced from reference TRBV18 and TRBJ1-3, is NAGVMQNPRHLVRRRGQEARLRCSPMKGHSHVYWYRQLPEEGLKFMVYLQKENIIDESGMPKERFSAEFPKEGPSILRIQQVVRGDSAAYFCASQKGQGATSGNTIYFGEGSWLTVV.

The chain employs TRBV30 and TRBJ2-5; 7 positions match TRBD1. The junction had 5 bases not matched to a gene; V was cut back by 5 bases and J by 2 bases. Germline CDR1 reads GTSNPN; CDR2 reads SVGIG (reference sequence). CDR3 length equals 13 residues. DNA of the CDR3: TGTGCCTGGGCAAGGGACAGTCAAGAGACCCAGTACTTC. It yields the protein CAWARDSQETQYF.

The rearrangement uses TRBV4-2 and TRBJ2-7, with 7 bases identical to TRBD1. The V segment lost 6 bases and the J segment 1 base; nucleotides outside the gene matches: 9. The CDR3 has 15 amino acids. CDR1 and CDR2 (germline): LGHNA, YNFKEQ. CDR3 sequence reads: CASSTTGIQSYEQYF. CDR3 sequence (DNA): TGTGCCAGCAGTACGACAGGGATCCAATCCTACGAGCAGTACTTC.

This chain's CDR3 is CASSLGDSRTTDTQYF. The CDR3 nucleotides are TGCGCCAGCAGCTTGGGGGACAGCCGCACTACAGATACGCAGTATTTT. The gene calls are TRBV5-1 and TRBJ2-3; 7 bases align to TRBD1. V was pared by 0 bases and J by 3 bases, with 7 bases of the junction left unmatched. The CDR3 extends over 16 amino acids. From germline, CDR1 is SGHRS and CDR2 YFSETQ.

This chain joins TRBV7-2 and TRBJ2-7, with 8 positions matching TRBD2. V trimming: 5 bases; J trimming: 6 bases; junction bases outside the gene matches: 6. The germline CDR1 and CDR2 sequences are SGHTA and FQGNSA. The CDR3 is 13 amino acids. Written as DNA, the CDR3 is TGTGCCAGCAGCGCCGGACTAGCTTCCGAGCAGTACTTC. Translated: CASSAGLASEQYF.

J is TRBJ2-7 and V is TRBV11-2, with 7 bases that match TRBD1. CDR1 is SGHAT, CDR2 FQNNGV, per germline. The V and J ends lost 5 bases and 4 bases, in that order; junction bases with no gene match: 11. The CDR3 has 15 amino acids. The CDR3 sequence: CASSQTGVPLYEQYF. In DNA form, the CDR3 reads TGTGCCAGCAGCCAAACAGGGGTCCCCTTGTACGAGCAGTACTTC.

This clone was seen a handful of times. This chain connects TRBV30 to TRBJ2-2, with D unresolved. Germline CDR1 reads GTSNPN; CDR2 reads SVGIG (reference sequence). V lost 5 bases to trimming and J lost 4 bases, with 5 bases between them. This CDR3 region has 11 residues. The CDR3 loop is CAWLVTGELFF. In DNA form, the CDR3 reads TGTGCCTGGCTCGTCACCGGGGAGCTGTTTTTT.

To note about this clone: An end of the junction differs from the germline gene, which may be a read error. Here the CDR3 DNA reads TGCGCCAGCAGCTTGACCGGGACAACGTCCTTCGAGCAGTACTTC. It specifies CASSLTGTTSFEQYF. The chain is built from TRBV5-1 and TRBJ2-7, with D maybe TRBD1 (6 bases). Germline V gene data show CDR1 as SGHRS and CDR2 as YFSETQ. The CDR3 contains 15 residues. The variable domain in full, completed from reference TRBV5-1 and TRBJ2-7, reads KAGVTQTPRYLIKTRGQQVTLSCSPISGHRSVSWYQQTPGQGLQFLFEYFSETQRNKGNFPGRFSGRQFSNSRSEMNVSTLELGDSALYLCASSLTGTTSFEQYFGPGTRLTVT.

The chain combines TRBV27 with TRBJ2-2, with 7 bases that match TRBD1. The germline CDR1 and CDR2 sequences are MNHEY and SMNVEV (reference sequence). The ends lost 2 bases at V and 4 bases at J; junction bases unmatched: 7. This CDR3 region has 16 residues. The CDR3 coding sequence is TGTGCCAGCAGTTTAGGACAGGCACGTAGCACCGGGGAGCTGTTTTTT. Encoded protein: CASSLGQARSTGELFF.